Below, 5 T cell receptor beta chains from the same sample are listed, as sequenced in a study of neurological immune-mediated disorders. TCRdb re-analysed the 5' RACE reads in MiXCR, keeping a single row per CDR3 protein. Of about 120,000 distinct CDR3 sequences in the sample, about 3.4% are singletons; the top ten hold over 1%. The sequenced material came from PBMCs. The receptors shown here come from a woman in her twenties or thirties with multiple sclerosis.

This clonotype has a count of ten or more. In DNA form, the CDR3 reads TGTGCCAGCAGCTCCCCCCGGGCGGGAGGGCCGCCTGAGCAGTTCTTC. Protein product: CASSSPRAGGPPEQFF. V usage is TRBV7-9 and J usage is TRBJ2-1; 9 nucleotides line up with TRBD2. Germline loops: CDR1 SEHNR, CDR2 FQNEAQ (reference sequence). The CDR3 covers 16 residues. V was clipped by 4 bases and J by 9 bases; unmatched bases: 13.

This clonotype was recorded at least ten times. The J gene is TRBJ2-1, the V gene TRBV12-3 or TRBV12-4; weak D call: TRBD2 (5 bases). V lost 5 bases to trimming and J lost 4 bases, with 12 bases between them. This CDR3 contains 14 residues. The CDR3 spells CASSTGEGYNEQFF. The CDR3 DNA is TGTGCCAGCAGTACCGGAGAGGGATACAATGAGCAGTTCTTC.

In regard to this clonotype: This sequence may be a read error, since a much larger clone differs from it by one base. The chain is built from TRBV20-1 and TRBJ2-7, with D perhaps matching TRBD1 or TRBD2 (5 bases each). The CDR3 runs 15 residues. The germline CDR1 and CDR2 sequences are DFQATT and SNEGSKA (reference sequence). Trimming left V 0 bases short and J 3 bases short, with 15 bases between. CDR3 bases: TGCAGTGCTAGAGATTTTCGGGAAAGGGGCTACGAGCAGTACTTC. Translation gives CSARDFRERGYEQYF.

Ten or more counts support this clonotype. This rearrangement joins TRBV7-2 to TRBJ2-5; TRBD1 matches 8 bases. The V segment lost 1 base and the J segment 2 bases; nucleotides outside the gene matches: 3. This CDR3 region has 15 residues. Germline V CDR1 and CDR2: SGHTA, FQGNSA. DNA for the CDR3: TGTGCCAGCAGCTTAGTGGACAGGGCTCAAGAGACCCAGTACTTC. It yields the protein CASSLVDRAQETQYF.

In its sample, this clonotype was seen many times. This rearrangement joins TRBV12-3 or TRBV12-4 to TRBJ1-1; 8 bases fit TRBD1. Trimming removed 0 bases from V and 6 bases from J; junction bases left unmatched: 9. The CDR3 runs to 16 residues. The CDR3 sequence is CASSLAGGTGRAEAFF. CDR3 nucleotide sequence: TGTGCCAGCAGTTTAGCGGGTGGGACAGGTCGGGCTGAAGCTTTCTTT.